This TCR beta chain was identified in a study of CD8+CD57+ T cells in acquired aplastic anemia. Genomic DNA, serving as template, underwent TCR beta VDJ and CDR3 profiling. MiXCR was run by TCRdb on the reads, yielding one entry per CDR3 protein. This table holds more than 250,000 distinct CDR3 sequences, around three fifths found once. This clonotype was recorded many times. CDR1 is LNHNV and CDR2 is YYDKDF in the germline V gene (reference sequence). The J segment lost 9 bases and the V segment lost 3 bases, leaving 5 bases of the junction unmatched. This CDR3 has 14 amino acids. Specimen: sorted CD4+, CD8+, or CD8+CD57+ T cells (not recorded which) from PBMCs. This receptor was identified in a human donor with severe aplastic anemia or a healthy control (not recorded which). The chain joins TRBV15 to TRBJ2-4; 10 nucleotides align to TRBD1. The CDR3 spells CATSSDRGPSIQYF. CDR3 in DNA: TGTGCCACCAGCAGCGACAGGGGGCCTAGCATTCAGTACTTC.